This T cell receptor beta chain is from a study of T cells in Graves' hyperthyroidism and ophthalmopathy (dated by TCRdb to about 2019). Regarding the complete study: Peripheral blood was collected at initial diagnosis, before any treatment. Whether ophthalmopathy could be predicted prospectively was tested in an independent validation cohort made up of roughly 19 hyperthyroidism patients plus 17 patients who later progressed to ophthalmopathy. The 100 discovery patients were randomly split 7:3 into training and test sets. Following sampling, methimazole starting at 30 mg daily was given to hyperthyroidism patients, and high-dose intravenous methylprednisolone was given to ophthalmopathy patients. A discovery cohort of about 100 patients, about 43 with Graves' ophthalmopathy and about 58 with stable Graves' hyperthyroidism, was used to find distinguishing TCR V-J signatures. The study also compared thyroid tissue and blood T-cell repertoires from about 6 Graves' hyperthyroidism patients. According to the paper, TCR Vbeta CDR3 sequencing was carried out on approximately 140 peripheral blood samples, which came from under 50 ophthalmopathy, under 85 hyperthyroidism and approximately 17 progressor patients. Beyond this particular receptor, the publication reports: Most expanded thyroid clonotypes (frequency above 0.001) were also detected in blood, a finding suggesting that blood repertoires may reflect thyroid immune responses. In validation, the model predicted progression to ophthalmopathy with 55% to 71% sensitivity and around 72% specificity, a median of 6.5 months before onset. Ophthalmopathy was separated from stable hyperthyroidism by a 13 V-J signature model, with 87.88% sensitivity and roughly 81% specificity obtained in cross-validation and 80%/75% obtained in testing. Sample size was not statistically predetermined, and blinding of investigators to group allocation was not performed.

The TCR beta CDR3 regions were amplified from RNA transcripts. The first round of RT-PCR for the TCR CDR3 was performed with the HTBI primer set and the Qiagen OneStep RT-PCR kit. Libraries were constructed in a second round of multiplex PCR, after which size selection and purification were performed. Libraries were sequenced paired-end with 100 bp reads on an Illumina HiSeq2000. The original pipeline was this. SOAPnuke was used to process the raw data, with reads discarded if the reads contained adapters or uncalled bases, had a mean Phred below 15, or lacked an exact constant-primer or identifier match. High-quality paired reads were merged with COPE v1.2.5, and unique nucleotide sequences were defined as clonotypes. MiTCR v1.1 was used to align the clonotypes against IMGT TRBV, TRBD and TRBJ reference segments. The analysis included only V-J combinations with a frequency above 0.0001, which together covered 98% to 99.2% of the repertoires. A TCS score was defined as the ratio of F50 (clonal expansion) to E x V (chaos), with BLOSUM62-based TCRdist applied between CDR3 peptides within each V-J. Welch's t-statistics and random forest reduced around 550 V-J features to roughly 13, which were used in a naive Bayes classifier (R e1071). The raw public data were reprocessed by TCRdb itself: fastp quality trimming at Q25, MiXCR clonotype calling, in-frame beta chains only. Entries are consolidated by CDR3 protein sequence, retaining the most common genes and DNA. These V and J calls are TCRdb output, not the study's own analysis. This sample gives about 400,000 distinct CDR3 sequences in total; over 12% of them show up just once. The top ten clones comprise around 28% of the sample.

V and J lose 5 bases and 3 bases, and a span of 29 bases separates them. Sequences MDHEN (CDR1) and SYDVKM (CDR2) are obtained from the germline V gene. The CDR3 runs 19 residues from the cysteine to the phenylalanine. Just CDR3 DNA is preserved here, 57 bases in frame from base 1. This clonotype was detected many times. Its cognate antigen has yet to be identified. Base qualities are not recorded, but no much larger clone differs from it by a single base. Ophthalmopathy patients had moderately to severely active disease, with a Clinical Activity Score of 3 or more, a NOSPECS grade of 4 or more, and a disease duration of less than 3 months. The study excluded patients with uncontrolled infections, other autoimmune diseases, pregnancy or lactation. Diagnoses were established on the basis of clinical symptoms, serum thyroxine and TRAb, thyroid ultrasound, and orbital computed tomography. PBMCs were separated from about 10 ml of fresh peripheral blood using Ficoll-Paque density gradient centrifugation. Trizol reagent was used to extract total RNA, and RNA quality was then checked on an Agilent 2100 Bioanalyzer.

Input material: blood. The rearrangement joined TRBV28 to TRBJ2-7; TRBD2 is possibly the D segment (9 matching bases). The receptor's source is a man aged 50 or older with Graves' ophthalmopathy. Here the CDR3 is given as CASSLLHRGVSSGVYEQYF. The nucleotides are TGTGCCAGCAGTCTACTCCACAGGGGGGTTTCTAGCGGGGTCTACGAGCAGTACTTC.